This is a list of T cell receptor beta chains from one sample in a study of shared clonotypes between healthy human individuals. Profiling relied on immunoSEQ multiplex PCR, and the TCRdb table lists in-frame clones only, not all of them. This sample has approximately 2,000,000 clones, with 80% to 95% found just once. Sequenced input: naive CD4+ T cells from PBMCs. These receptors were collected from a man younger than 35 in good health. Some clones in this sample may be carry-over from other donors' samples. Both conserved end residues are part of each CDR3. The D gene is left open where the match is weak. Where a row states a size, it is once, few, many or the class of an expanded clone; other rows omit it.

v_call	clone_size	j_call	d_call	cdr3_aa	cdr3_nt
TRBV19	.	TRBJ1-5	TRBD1	CASSPDRQGDGQPQHF	TGTGCCAGTAGTCCCGACCGACAGGGGGATGGACAGCCCCAGCATTTT
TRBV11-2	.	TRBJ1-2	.	CASSLAPTGVYGYTF	TGTGCCAGCAGCTTAGCGCCAACCGGAGTCTATGGCTACACCTTC
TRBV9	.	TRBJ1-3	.	CASSVDSGRGNTIYF	TGTGCCAGCAGCGTAGACTCGGGCCGAGGAAACACCATATATTTT
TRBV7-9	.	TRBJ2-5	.	CASSLVEGMGETQYF	TGTGCCAGCAGCTTAGTGGAAGGGATGGGTGAGACCCAGTACTTC
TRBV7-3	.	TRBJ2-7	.	CASSLTGPMGFSYEQYF	TGTGCCAGCAGCTTAACTGGTCCAATGGGTTTTTCCTACGAGCAGTACTTC
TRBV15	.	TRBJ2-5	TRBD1	CATSRVTGGETQYF	TGTGCCACCAGCAGAGTAACAGGGGGCGAGACCCAGTACTTC
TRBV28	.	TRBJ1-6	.	CASSLLVGADSPLHF	TGTGCCAGCAGTTTATTAGTAGGGGCCGATTCACCCCTCCACTTT
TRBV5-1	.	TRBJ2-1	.	CASSLGSGGNEQFF	TGCGCCAGCAGCTTGGGGTCTGGTGGAAATGAGCAGTTCTTC
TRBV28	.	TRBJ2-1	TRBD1	CASYHATGGHEQFF	TGTGCCAGTTACCACGCAACAGGGGGCCATGAGCAGTTCTTC
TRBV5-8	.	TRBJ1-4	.	CASSRTQGREKLFF	TGTGCCAGCAGCCGGACACAGGGTCGGGAAAAACTGTTTTTT
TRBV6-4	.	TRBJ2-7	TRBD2	CASTRWLAGGPLEQYF	TGTGCCAGCACAAGGTGGCTAGCGGGAGGGCCCCTCGAGCAGTACTTC
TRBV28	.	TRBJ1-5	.	CASSLPGQPQHF	TGTGCCAGCAGTTTACCCGGTCAGCCCCAGCATTTT
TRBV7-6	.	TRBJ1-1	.	CASSLNIRSEAFF	TGTGCCAGCAGCTTAAATATTAGATCCGAAGCTTTCTTT
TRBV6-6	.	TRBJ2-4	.	CASSYVQMLAKNIQYF	TGTGCCAGCAGTTACGTACAGATGCTAGCCAAAAACATTCAGTACTTC
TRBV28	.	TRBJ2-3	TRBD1	CATDRAGTDTQYF	TGTGCCACGGACAGGGCGGGCACAGATACGCAGTATTTT
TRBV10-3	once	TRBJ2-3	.	CAISRDLHTQYF	TGTGCCATCAGTCGGGATCTGCATACGCAGTATTTT
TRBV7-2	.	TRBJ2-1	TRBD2	CASSKASGSYNEQFF	TGTGCCAGCAGCAAGGCTAGCGGGAGCTACAATGAGCAGTTCTTC
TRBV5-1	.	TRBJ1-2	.	CASSLGGGADGYTF	TGCGCCAGCAGCTTGGGGGGTGGTGCCGATGGCTACACCTTC
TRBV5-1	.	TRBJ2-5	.	CASSFPGTQETQYF	TGCGCCAGCAGCTTCCCAGGAACCCAAGAGACCCAGTACTTC
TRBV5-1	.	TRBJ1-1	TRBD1	CASSQGGNTEAFF	TGCGCCAGCAGCCAGGGGGGGAACACTGAAGCTTTCTTT
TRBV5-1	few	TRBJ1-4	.	CASSHDPDTEKLFF	TGCGCCAGCAGCCACGACCCGGATACTGAAAAACTGTTTTTT
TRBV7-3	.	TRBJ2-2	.	CASSLTSGLTVGELFF	TGTGCCAGCAGCTTAACGAGCGGGTTAACAGTCGGGGAGCTGTTTTTT
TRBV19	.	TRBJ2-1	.	CASKLRLSGIEQFF	TGTGCCAGTAAACTCAGGCTGAGTGGGATTGAGCAGTTCTTC
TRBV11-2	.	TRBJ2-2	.	CASSSGSSNTGELFF	TGTGCCAGCAGCTCCGGGAGCTCGAACACCGGGGAGCTGTTTTTT
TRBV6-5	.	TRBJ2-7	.	CASSYTGVTNEQYF	TGTGCCAGCAGTTACACGGGAGTCACCAACGAGCAGTACTTC
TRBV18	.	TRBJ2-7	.	CASSVQGYEQYF	TGTGCCAGCTCAGTACAGGGATACGAGCAGTACTTC
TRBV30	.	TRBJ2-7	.	CAWSVMVPYGEQYF	TGTGCCTGGAGTGTAATGGTGCCCTATGGGGAGCAGTACTTC
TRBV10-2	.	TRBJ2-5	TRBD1	CASRAGTGGEETQYF	TGCGCCAGCAGGGCCGGGACAGGGGGCGAGGAGACCCAGTACTTC
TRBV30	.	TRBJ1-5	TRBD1	CAWSRTGLNQPQHF	TGTGCCTGGAGCCGGACAGGGCTCAATCAGCCCCAGCATTTT
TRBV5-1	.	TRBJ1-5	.	CASSLDPGGNQPQHF	TGCGCCAGCAGCTTGGACCCGGGCGGCAATCAGCCCCAGCATTTT
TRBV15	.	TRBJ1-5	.	CATSRPDRGNQPQHF	TGTGCCACCAGCAGACCGGACCGGGGCAATCAGCCCCAGCATTTT
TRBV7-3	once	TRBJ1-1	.	CASSPYGQTWRNTEAFF	TGTGCCAGCAGCCCGTACGGACAGACTTGGAGGAACACTGAAGCTTTCTTT
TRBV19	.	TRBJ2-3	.	CASSMGTHIPADTQYF	TGTGCCAGTAGTATGGGTACTCACATACCCGCAGATACGCAGTATTTT
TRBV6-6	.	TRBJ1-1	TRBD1	CASSWGTGSPEAFF	TGTGCCAGCAGTTGGGGGACAGGGTCCCCTGAAGCTTTCTTT
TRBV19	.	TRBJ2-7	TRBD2	CASRTSGGGVPYEQYF	TGTGCCAGTAGGACCTCCGGGGGGGGAGTCCCCTACGAGCAGTACTTC
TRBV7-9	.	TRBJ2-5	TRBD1	CASSLGGQGGETQYF	TGTGCCAGCAGCTTAGGAGGACAGGGGGGAGAGACCCAGTACTTC
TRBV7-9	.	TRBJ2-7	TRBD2	CASSHLSGTLSYEQYF	TGTGCCAGCAGCCACCTTAGCGGGACCCTCTCCTACGAGCAGTACTTC
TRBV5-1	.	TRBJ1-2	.	CASSLFPGDYGYTF	TGCGCCAGCAGCTTGTTTCCAGGGGACTATGGCTACACCTTC
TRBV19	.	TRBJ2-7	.	CASSPQLSYEQYF	TGTGCCAGTAGCCCCCAGCTATCCTACGAGCAGTACTTC
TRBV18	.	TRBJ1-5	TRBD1	CASSFDRGNQPQHF	TGTGCCAGCTCGTTCGACAGGGGCAATCAGCCCCAGCATTTT
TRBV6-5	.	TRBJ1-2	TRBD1	CASSLTGGENYGYTF	TGTGCCAGCAGCCTGACAGGGGGCGAGAACTATGGCTACACCTTC
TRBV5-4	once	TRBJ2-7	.	CASSPRGGSYEQYF	TGTGCCAGCAGCCCTAGGGGGGGGTCCTACGAGCAGTACTTC
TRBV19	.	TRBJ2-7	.	CASSIRNFPSSYEQYF	TGTGCCAGTAGTATTCGGAACTTTCCCAGCTCCTACGAGCAGTACTTC
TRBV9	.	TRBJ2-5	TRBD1	CASSALTGLDVETQYF	TGTGCCAGCAGCGCTCTGACAGGGTTGGATGTGGAGACCCAGTACTTC
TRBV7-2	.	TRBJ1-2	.	CASSSDWESGGYTF	TGTGCCAGCAGCTCGGACTGGGAGAGTGGTGGCTACACCTTC
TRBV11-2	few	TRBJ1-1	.	CASGRNMNTEAFF	TGTGCCTCGGGACGGAACATGAACACTGAAGCTTTCTTT
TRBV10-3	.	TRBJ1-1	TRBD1	CAISADREANTEAFF	TGTGCCATCAGTGCGGACAGGGAGGCGAACACTGAAGCTTTCTTT
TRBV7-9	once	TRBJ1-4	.	CASSPGDRTTNEKLFF	TGTGCCAGCAGCCCCGGCGACAGGACAACTAATGAAAAACTGTTTTTT
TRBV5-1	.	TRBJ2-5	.	CASSSPSEEETQYF	TGCGCCAGCAGCTCGCCTAGCGAGGAAGAGACCCAGTACTTC
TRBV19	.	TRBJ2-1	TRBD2	CASSTGGGSSYNEQFF	TGTGCCAGTTCAACGGGAGGCGGAAGCTCCTACAATGAGCAGTTCTTC
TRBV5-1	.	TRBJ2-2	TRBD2	CASSSRSGTRYTGELFF	TGCGCCAGCAGCTCCCGGAGCGGGACCCGGTACACCGGGGAGCTGTTTTTT
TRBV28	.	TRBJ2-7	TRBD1	CASSAGTGVYEQYF	TGTGCCAGCAGTGCCGGGACAGGGGTCTACGAGCAGTACTTC
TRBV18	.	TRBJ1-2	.	CASSPGIIRAFYGYTF	TGTGCCAGCTCACCCGGAATCATTCGAGCCTTCTATGGCTACACCTTC
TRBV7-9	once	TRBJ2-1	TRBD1	CASSPQGQGWNEQFF	TGTGCCAGCAGCCCCCAAGGACAGGGGTGGAATGAGCAGTTCTTC
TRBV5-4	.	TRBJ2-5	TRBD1	CASSRQGSRETQYF	TGTGCCAGCAGCCGACAGGGGTCGCGGGAGACCCAGTACTTC
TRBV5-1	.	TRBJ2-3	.	CASSLGLPGGSTDTQYF	TGCGCCAGCAGCTTGGGGCTCCCGGGTGGGAGCACAGATACGCAGTATTTT